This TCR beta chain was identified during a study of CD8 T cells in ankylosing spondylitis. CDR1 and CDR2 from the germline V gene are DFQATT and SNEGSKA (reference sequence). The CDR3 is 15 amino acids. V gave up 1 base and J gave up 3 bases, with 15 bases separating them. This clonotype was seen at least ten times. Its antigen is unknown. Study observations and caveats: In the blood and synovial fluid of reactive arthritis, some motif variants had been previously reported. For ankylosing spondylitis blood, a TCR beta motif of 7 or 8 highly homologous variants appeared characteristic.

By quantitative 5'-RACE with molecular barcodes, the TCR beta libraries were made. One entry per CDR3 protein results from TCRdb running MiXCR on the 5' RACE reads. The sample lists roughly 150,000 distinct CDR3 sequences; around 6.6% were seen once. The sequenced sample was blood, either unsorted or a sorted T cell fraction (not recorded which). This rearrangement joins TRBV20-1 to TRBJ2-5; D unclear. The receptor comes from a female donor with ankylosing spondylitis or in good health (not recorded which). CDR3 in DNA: TGCAGTGCTAGAGGATTAGGGCAGAACGAAGAGACCCAGTACTTC. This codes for CSARGLGQNEETQYF.